Below, 8 T cell receptor beta chains from the same sample are listed, as sequenced in a study of T-cell memory formation after mild COVID-19. TCRdb reprocessed the 5' RACE reads via MiXCR and lists one record per CDR3 protein. The repertoire holds some 330,000 distinct CDR3 sequences, with around 21% as singletons. Sample: PBMCs or a T cell subset sorted from them (not recorded which). The receptors here all came from an adult woman who had mild COVID-19 (a few samples of this study predate the infection). Cell type and time point are not known.

This rearrangement joins TRBV7-2 to TRBJ1-2; perhaps TRBD1 as D (5 bases). Trimming pared 1 base from V and 8 bases from J, leaving 8 bases between. This CDR3 is built from 12 residues. The germline CDR1 and CDR2 sequences are SGHTA and FQGNSA. The CDR3 spells CASSLGQTGYTF. The CDR3 DNA sequence: TGTGCCAGCAGCTTAGGACAGACCGGCTACACCTTC.

The chain links TRBV7-9 to TRBJ2-5, with D hard to call. V lost 2 bases, J lost 2 bases, and 12 bases lay in between. In germline, CDR1 is SEHNR, CDR2 FQNEAQ (reference sequence). The CDR3 consists of 15 residues. Here the CDR3 DNA reads TGTGCCAGCAGCTTACAGGACGTCCCTCAAGAGACCCAGTACTTC. This sequence encodes CASSLQDVPQETQYF.

This sequence joins TRBV7-2 and TRBJ2-7, with a weak D call TRBD2 (5 bases). The CDR3 has 14 residues. Germline V gene data show CDR1 as SGHTA and CDR2 as FQGNSA. Trimming removed 5 bases from V and 2 bases from J, with 13 bases in between. CDR3 nucleotides: TGTGCCAGCAGCCACCGAGGAGCGGCCTACGAGCAGTACTTC. This sequence encodes CASSHRGAAYEQYF.

This clonotype was picked up a small number of times. The chain is built from TRBV29-1 and TRBJ1-1; no definite D call. CDR3 length equals 10 residues. The V gene lost 2 bases and the J gene lost 6 bases, with 4 bases spanning the gap. Looked up from germline, CDR1 is SQVTM and CDR2 is ANQGSEA. CDR3 residues: CSVEQAEAFF. The CDR3 region has the DNA TGCAGCGTTGAACAAGCTGAAGCTTTCTTT.

J is TRBJ1-2 and V is TRBV4-1; D might be TRBD1 (5 bases). Between the trimmed V and J ends, which lost 1 base and 3 bases, there was a span of 9 bases. The germline V gene encodes CDR1 MGHRA and CDR2 YSYEKL. The CDR3 runs 14 residues. The CDR3 DNA sequence: TGCGCCAGCAGCCAAGTTTGGGGGGACTATGGCTACACCTTC. Its translation: CASSQVWGDYGYTF.

This chain uses TRBV5-5 with TRBJ2-7, with a tentative D call TRBD1 (7 bases). Per the germline V gene, CDR1 is SGHKS and CDR2 is YYEKEE (reference sequence). The CDR3 is made up of 13 amino acids. V dropped 4 bases and J dropped 4 bases, with 12 bases sitting between them. CDR3 amino acids: CASSVQGRYEQYF. DNA of the CDR3: TGTGCCAGCAGCGTACAGGGGAGGTACGAGCAGTACTTC.

This clonotype has only a few counts. The chain combines TRBV30 with TRBJ2-1, with 8 bases that match TRBD2. The CDR3 has 13 amino acids. CDR1 is GTSNPN, CDR2 SVGIG, per germline (reference sequence). V lost 1 base and J lost 8; bases outside the gene matches: 4. CDR3 sequence: CAWSGGLAYEQFF. As DNA, the CDR3 is TGTGCCTGGAGTGGAGGACTAGCTTATGAGCAGTTCTTC.

This clonotype was detected only a few times. This CDR3 reads CASSLMGKGTEAFF. The CDR3 DNA is TGTGCCAGCAGCTTAATGGGGAAGGGCACTGAAGCTTTCTTT. The V call is TRBV7-2, the J call TRBJ1-1; D call uncertain. The CDR3 contains 14 residues. CDR1 is SGHTA and CDR2 is FQGNSA in the germline V gene. Between the trimmed V and J ends, which lost 2 bases and 4 bases, there was a span of 11 bases.